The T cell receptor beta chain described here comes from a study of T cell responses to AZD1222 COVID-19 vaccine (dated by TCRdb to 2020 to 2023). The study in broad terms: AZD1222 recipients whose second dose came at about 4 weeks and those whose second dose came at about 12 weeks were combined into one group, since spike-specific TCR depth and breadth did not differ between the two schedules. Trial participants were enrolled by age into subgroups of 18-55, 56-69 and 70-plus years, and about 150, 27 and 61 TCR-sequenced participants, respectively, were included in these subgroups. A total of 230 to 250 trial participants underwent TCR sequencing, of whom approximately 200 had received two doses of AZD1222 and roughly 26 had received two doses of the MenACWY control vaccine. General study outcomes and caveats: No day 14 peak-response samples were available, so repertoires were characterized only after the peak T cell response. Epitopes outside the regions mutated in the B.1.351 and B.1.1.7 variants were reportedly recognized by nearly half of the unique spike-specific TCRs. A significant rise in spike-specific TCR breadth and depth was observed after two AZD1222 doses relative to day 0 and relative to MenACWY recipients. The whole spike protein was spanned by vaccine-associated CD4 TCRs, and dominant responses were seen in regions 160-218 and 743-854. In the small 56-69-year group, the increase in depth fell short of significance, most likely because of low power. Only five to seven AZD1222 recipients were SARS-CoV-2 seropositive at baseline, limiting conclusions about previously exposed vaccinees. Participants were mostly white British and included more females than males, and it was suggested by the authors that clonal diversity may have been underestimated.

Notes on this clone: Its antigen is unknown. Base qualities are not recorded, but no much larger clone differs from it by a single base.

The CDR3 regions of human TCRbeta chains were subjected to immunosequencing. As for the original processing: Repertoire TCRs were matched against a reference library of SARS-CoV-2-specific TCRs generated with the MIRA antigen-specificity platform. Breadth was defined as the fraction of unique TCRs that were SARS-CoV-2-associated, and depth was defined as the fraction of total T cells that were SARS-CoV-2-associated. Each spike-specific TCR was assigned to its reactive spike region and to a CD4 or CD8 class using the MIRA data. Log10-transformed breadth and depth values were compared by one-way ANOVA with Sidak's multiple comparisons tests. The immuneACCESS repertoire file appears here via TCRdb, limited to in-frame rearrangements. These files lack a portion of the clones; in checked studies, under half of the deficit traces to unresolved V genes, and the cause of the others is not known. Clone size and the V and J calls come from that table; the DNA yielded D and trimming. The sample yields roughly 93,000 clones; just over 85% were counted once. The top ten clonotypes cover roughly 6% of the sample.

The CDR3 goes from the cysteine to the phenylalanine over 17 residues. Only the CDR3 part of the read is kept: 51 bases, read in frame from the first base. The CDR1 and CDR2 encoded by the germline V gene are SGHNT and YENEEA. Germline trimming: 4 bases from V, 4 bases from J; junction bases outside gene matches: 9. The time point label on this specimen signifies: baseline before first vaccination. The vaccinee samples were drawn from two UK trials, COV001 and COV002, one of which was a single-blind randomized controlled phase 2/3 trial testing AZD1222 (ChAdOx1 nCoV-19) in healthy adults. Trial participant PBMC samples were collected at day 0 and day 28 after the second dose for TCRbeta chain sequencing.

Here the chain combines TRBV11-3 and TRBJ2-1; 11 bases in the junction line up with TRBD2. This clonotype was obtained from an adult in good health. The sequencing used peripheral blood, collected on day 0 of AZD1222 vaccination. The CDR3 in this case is CASSSGGTSGVYNEQFF. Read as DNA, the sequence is TGTGCCAGCAGCTCGGGGGGGACTAGCGGAGTTTACAATGAGCAGTTCTTC.